This is a list of T cell receptor beta chains from one sample in a study of cytomegalovirus exposure and HLA in healthy donors. Measured with immunoSEQ multiplex PCR; TCRdb has only the in-frame clones, and not every one. The table lists around 220,000 clones, about 80% of them singletons. The sample taken for sequencing was PBMCs. Receptors were obtained from a man aged 40-49 years in good health and CMV-seronegative. Each CDR3 is given with its conserved first and last residue. The D gene is left open where the match is weak. Some rows mark clone size as missing; the rest say once, few, many or name a class of expanded clone.

J gene,CDR3 length,V gene,clone size,D gene,CDR3 protein,CDR3 DNA
TRBJ1-2,12,TRBV28,.,TRBD1,CADRDREYGYTF,TGTGCGGACCGGGACAGAGAGTATGGCTACACCTTC
TRBJ2-7,14,TRBV27,.,TRBD1,CASSRGPRGYEQYF,TGTGCCAGCAGTAGGGGGCCCCGCGGGTACGAGCAGTACTTC
TRBJ2-1,16,TRBV7-8,.,TRBD2,CASSLYVAGGGNEQFF,TGTGCCAGCAGCTTATATGTGGCGGGAGGAGGAAATGAGCAGTTCTTC
TRBJ1-6,14,TRBV28,.,.,CASSLGARNSPLHF,TGTGCCAGCAGTTTGGGGGCAAGGAATTCACCCCTCCACTTT
TRBJ2-7,16,TRBV7-9,.,TRBD2,CASSQRITSGTYEQYF,TGTGCCAGCAGCCAAAGAATTACTAGCGGGACCTACGAGCAGTACTTC
TRBJ1-1,16,TRBV5-1,.,.,CASSLGRVGMNTEAFF,TGCGCCAGCAGCTTGGGCAGGGTGGGGATGAACACTGAAGCTTTCTTT
TRBJ2-5,16,TRBV6-1,few,.,CASSEEVRGPWETQYF,TGTGCCAGCAGTGAAGAGGTCCGAGGGCCGTGGGAGACCCAGTACTTC
TRBJ2-1,15,TRBV6-5,.,.,CASSITGTPINEQFF,TGTGCCAGCAGTATCACCGGGACTCCAATCAATGAGCAGTTCTTC
TRBJ1-1,14,TRBV5-8,.,.,CASSLGTSDTEAFF,TGTGCCAGCAGCTTGGGGACATCAGACACTGAAGCTTTCTTT
TRBJ2-5,13,TRBV15,.,.,CATSRQGSSTQYF,TGTGCCACCAGCAGACAAGGGAGTAGTACCCAGTACTTC
TRBJ1-6,15,TRBV9,.,TRBD1,CASSPQTGGASPLHF,TGTGCCAGCAGCCCCCAGACAGGGGGTGCTTCACCCCTCCACTTT
TRBJ1-1,14,TRBV7-2,few,.,CASSSGLGPTEAFF,TGTGCCAGCAGCTCAGGGTTGGGGCCCACTGAAGCTTTCTTT
TRBJ1-1,15,TRBV6-4,.,TRBD1,CASRKGQGLSTEAFF,TGTGCCAGCAGAAAAGGACAGGGCTTGAGCACTGAAGCTTTCTTT
TRBJ1-2,15,TRBV7-9,.,.,CASSPDSKRFYGYTF,TGTGCCAGCAGTCCAGACAGCAAGCGTTTTTATGGCTACACCTTC
TRBJ2-5,17,TRBV5-6,.,TRBD2,CASSLFSGGRYQETQYF,TGTGCCAGCAGCTTATTCAGCGGGGGGCGATACCAAGAGACCCAGTACTTC
TRBJ2-1,13,TRBV9,few,.,CASSVTRDNEQFF,TGTGCCAGCAGCGTAACCCGGGACAATGAGCAGTTCTTC
TRBJ2-1,16,TRBV23-1,.,TRBD1,CASSQGSGQGGNEQFF,TGCGCCAGCAGTCAAGGCTCGGGACAGGGAGGGAATGAGCAGTTCTTC
TRBJ1-1,17,TRBV5-4,once,.,CASSFFGAQALNTEAFF,TGTGCCAGCAGCTTCTTTGGGGCACAAGCCCTAAACACTGAAGCTTTCTTT
TRBJ1-1,14,TRBV2,.,TRBD1,CASNLQGAHTEAFF,TGTGCCAGCAACCTCCAGGGGGCCCACACTGAAGCTTTCTTT
TRBJ2-7,13,TRBV27,few,.,CASRNRDLHEQYF,TGTGCCAGCCGAAACAGGGACCTCCACGAGCAGTACTTC
TRBJ2-5,17,TRBV2,.,TRBD2,CASSAYGAKREGKTQYF,TGTGCCAGCAGTGCATACGGAGCAAAGCGGGAGGGAAAGACCCAGTACTTC
TRBJ2-7,14,TRBV5-5,.,.,CASSLLVGGYEQYF,TGTGCCAGCAGCTTGTTGGTCGGGGGCTACGAGCAGTACTTC
TRBJ2-7,13,TRBV7-2,.,.,CASSPLAGSEQYF,TGTGCCAGCAGCCCGCTCGCGGGATCGGAGCAGTACTTC
TRBJ1-5,14,TRBV19,.,TRBD1,CASSRDRGNQPQHF,TGTGCCAGTAGTAGGGACAGGGGGAATCAGCCCCAGCATTTT
TRBJ2-2,16,TRBV28,once,TRBD2,CASSFTLGTMHRELFF,TGTGCCAGCAGTTTCACTCTAGGGACTATGCATAGGGAGCTGTTTTTT
TRBJ2-7,16,TRBV5-4,.,TRBD2,CASSSGLAGKSYEQYF,TGTGCCAGCAGCTCCGGACTAGCGGGAAAAAGTTACGAGCAGTACTTC
TRBJ1-5,15,TRBV19,.,.,CASSIGQNSNQPQHF,TGTGCCAGTAGTATAGGGCAAAACAGCAATCAGCCCCAGCATTTT
TRBJ1-3,14,TRBV7-2,few,.,CASSSDWAGNTIYF,TGTGCCAGCAGCTCAGACTGGGCTGGAAACACCATATATTTT
TRBJ1-1,16,TRBV6-5,.,.,CASSYSGQIPGTEAFF,TGTGCCAGCAGTTACTCCGGACAGATTCCGGGGACTGAAGCTTTCTTT
TRBJ2-1,14,TRBV6-6,.,.,CASSGTLTYNEQFF,TGTGCCAGCAGCGGGACTTTAACCTACAATGAGCAGTTCTTC
TRBJ2-5,13,TRBV29-1,.,.,CSAATAPGETQYF,TGCAGCGCCGCGACTGCGCCAGGGGAGACCCAGTACTTC
TRBJ2-7,15,TRBV29-1,.,TRBD2,CSVRKTSGGVYEQYF,TGCAGCGTGAGAAAGACTAGCGGGGGGGTATACGAGCAGTACTTC
TRBJ2-7,14,TRBV27,.,TRBD2,CASSELAGGYEQYF,TGTGCCAGCAGTGAACTAGCGGGAGGCTACGAGCAGTACTTC
TRBJ2-7,16,TRBV18,once,TRBD2,CASSPLQGLAQYEQYF,TGTGCCAGCTCACCCCTCCAGGGACTAGCGCAGTACGAGCAGTACTTC
TRBJ2-7,17,TRBV7-2,.,.,CASSLALGAGGLHEQYF,TGTGCCAGCAGCTTAGCGCTTGGAGCGGGCGGCCTCCACGAGCAGTACTTC
TRBJ1-4,13,TRBV19,.,.,CASSARLNEKLFF,TGTGCCAGTAGCGCCCGACTTAATGAAAAACTGTTTTTT
TRBJ2-7,13,TRBV25-1,.,.,CASSRQGSTEQYF,TGTGCCAGCAGTCGGCAGGGTAGTACCGAGCAGTACTTC
TRBJ1-1,13,TRBV30,.,.,CALKEERNTEAFF,TGTGCCCTAAAGGAGGAGCGGAACACTGAAGCTTTCTTT
TRBJ2-3,13,TRBV6-5,.,TRBD1,CASSDRVLDTQYF,TGTGCCAGCAGTGACAGGGTATTAGATACGCAGTATTTT
TRBJ2-5,15,TRBV28,.,TRBD2,CASSFLRGYQETQYF,TGTGCCAGCAGTTTTTTGCGGGGGTACCAAGAGACCCAGTACTTC
TRBJ2-1,15,TRBV7-9,once,TRBD2,CSSSLLAGPYNEQFF,TGTTCCAGCAGCTTATTAGCGGGGCCCTACAATGAGCAGTTCTTC
TRBJ2-3,14,TRBV27,.,TRBD2,CASSSGIGTDTQYF,TGTGCCAGCTCTAGCGGGATTGGCACAGATACGCAGTATTTT
TRBJ1-2,13,TRBV7-9,.,.,CASSQSGSGGYTF,TGTGCCAGCAGCCAATCAGGTAGCGGCGGCTACACCTTC
TRBJ2-7,14,TRBV29-1,.,TRBD2,CSVAPRERGYEQYF,TGCAGCGTCGCCCCGAGGGAGCGGGGCTACGAGCAGTACTTC
TRBJ2-3,12,TRBV28,.,.,CAIGSSADTQYF,TGTGCTATCGGGAGTTCCGCGGATACGCAGTATTTT